The 4 T cell receptor beta chains in this list originate from one sample, sequenced in a study of technical replicates of blood from a few donors. Clones were read by immunoSEQ multiplex PCR, and TCRdb kept only the in-frame ones, dropping some. In the table there are more than 45,000 clones, about 95% of which are singletons. Sequencing input: PBMCs. These receptors were obtained from a human donor in good health. Some clones in this sample may be carry-over from other donors' samples.

The chain couples TRBV7-6 to TRBJ2-2, with D hard to call. The CDR3 covers 13 residues. The germline V gene has CDR1 SGHVS and CDR2 FNYEAQ. The V end lost 3 bases, the J end lost 5 bases, and 7 bases lay between the germline ends. The CDR3 DNA is TGTGCCAGCAGCTTTAGTGAAACCGGGGAGCTGTTTTTT. As protein: CASSFSETGELFF.

The chain links TRBV4-2 to TRBJ1-5; D perhaps matches TRBD1 (5 bases). There are 14 residues in the CDR3. With 0 bases removed from V and 5 bases from J, the gap between germline ends came to 8 bases. CDR1 is LGHNA, CDR2 YNFKEQ, per germline. CDR3 residues: CASSQDGGYQPQHF. The DNA for the CDR3 is TGTGCCAGCAGCCAAGATGGGGGGTATCAGCCCCAGCATTTT.

CDR3 in DNA: TGTGCCAGTAGAACCCAGCGGGACACAGATACGCAGTATTTT. This encodes CASRTQRDTDTQYF. The chain recombines TRBV19 with TRBJ2-3; TRBD2 agrees at 7 bases. Germline assignment: CDR1 LNHDA and CDR2 SQIVND (reference sequence). Trimming at V came to 6 bases and at J to 2 bases, leaving 5 bases not matched to a gene. This CDR3 has 14 residues.

The V and J genes are TRBV2 and TRBJ1-1; TRBD1 matches at 8 bases. The V gene end was trimmed by 6 bases and the J gene end by 4 bases; junction bases not matched to a gene: 1. Looked up from germline, CDR1 is SNHLY and CDR2 is FYNNEI. The CDR3 loop spans 12 amino acids. The chain's CDR3 is CASRQGVTEAFF. In DNA form, the CDR3 reads TGTGCCAGCAGACAGGGGGTCACTGAAGCTTTCTTT.